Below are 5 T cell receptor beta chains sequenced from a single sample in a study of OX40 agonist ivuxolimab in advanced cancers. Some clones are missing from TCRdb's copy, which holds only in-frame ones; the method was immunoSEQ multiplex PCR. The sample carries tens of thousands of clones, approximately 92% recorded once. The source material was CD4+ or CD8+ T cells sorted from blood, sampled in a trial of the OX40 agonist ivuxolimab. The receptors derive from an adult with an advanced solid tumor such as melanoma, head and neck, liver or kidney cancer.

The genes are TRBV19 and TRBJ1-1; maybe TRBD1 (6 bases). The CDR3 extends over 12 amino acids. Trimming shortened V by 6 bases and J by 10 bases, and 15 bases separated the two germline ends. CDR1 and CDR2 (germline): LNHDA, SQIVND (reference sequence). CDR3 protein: CASRIRGGLAFF. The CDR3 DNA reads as TGTGCCAGTAGGATCAGGGGTGGATTAGCTTTCTTT. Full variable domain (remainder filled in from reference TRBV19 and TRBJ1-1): DGGITQSPKYLFRKEGQNVTLSCEQNLNHDAMYWYRQDPGQGLRLIYYSQIVNDFQKGDIAEGYSVSREKKESFPLTVTSAQKNPTAFYLCASRIRGGLAFFGQGTRLTVV.

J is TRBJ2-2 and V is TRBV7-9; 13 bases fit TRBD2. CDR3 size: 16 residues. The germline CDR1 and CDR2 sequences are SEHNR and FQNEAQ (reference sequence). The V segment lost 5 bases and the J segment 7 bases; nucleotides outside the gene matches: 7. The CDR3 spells CASSPGLAGVDGELFF. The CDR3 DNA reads TGTGCCAGCAGCCCCGGACTAGCGGGAGTGGACGGGGAGCTGTTTTTT. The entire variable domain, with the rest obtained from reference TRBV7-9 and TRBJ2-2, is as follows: DTGVSQNPRHKITKRGQNVTFRCDPISEHNRLYWYRQTLGQGPEFLTYFQNEAQLEKSRLLSDRFSAERPKGSFSTLEIQRTEQGDSAMYLCASSPGLAGVDGELFFGEGSRLTVL.

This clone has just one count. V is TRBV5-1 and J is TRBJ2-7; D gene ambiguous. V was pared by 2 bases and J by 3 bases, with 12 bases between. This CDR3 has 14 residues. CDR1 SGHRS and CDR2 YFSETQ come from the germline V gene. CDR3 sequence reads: CASSFQERNYEQYF. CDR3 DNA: TGCGCCAGCAGCTTCCAAGAGAGAAACTACGAGCAGTACTTC.

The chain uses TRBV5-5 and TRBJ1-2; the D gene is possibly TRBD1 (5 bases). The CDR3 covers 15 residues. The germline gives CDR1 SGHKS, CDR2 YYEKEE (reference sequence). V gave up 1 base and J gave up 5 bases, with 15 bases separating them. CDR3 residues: CASSLSSAGPYGYTF. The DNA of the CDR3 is TGTGCCAGCAGCTTGTCGTCGGCAGGGCCATATGGCTACACCTTC.

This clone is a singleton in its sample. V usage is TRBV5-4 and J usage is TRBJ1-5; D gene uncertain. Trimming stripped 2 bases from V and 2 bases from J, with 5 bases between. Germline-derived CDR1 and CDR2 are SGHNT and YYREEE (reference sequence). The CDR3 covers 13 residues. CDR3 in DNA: TGTGCCAGCAGCTTCGGACGCAATCAGCCCCAGCATTTT. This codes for CASSFGRNQPQHF.